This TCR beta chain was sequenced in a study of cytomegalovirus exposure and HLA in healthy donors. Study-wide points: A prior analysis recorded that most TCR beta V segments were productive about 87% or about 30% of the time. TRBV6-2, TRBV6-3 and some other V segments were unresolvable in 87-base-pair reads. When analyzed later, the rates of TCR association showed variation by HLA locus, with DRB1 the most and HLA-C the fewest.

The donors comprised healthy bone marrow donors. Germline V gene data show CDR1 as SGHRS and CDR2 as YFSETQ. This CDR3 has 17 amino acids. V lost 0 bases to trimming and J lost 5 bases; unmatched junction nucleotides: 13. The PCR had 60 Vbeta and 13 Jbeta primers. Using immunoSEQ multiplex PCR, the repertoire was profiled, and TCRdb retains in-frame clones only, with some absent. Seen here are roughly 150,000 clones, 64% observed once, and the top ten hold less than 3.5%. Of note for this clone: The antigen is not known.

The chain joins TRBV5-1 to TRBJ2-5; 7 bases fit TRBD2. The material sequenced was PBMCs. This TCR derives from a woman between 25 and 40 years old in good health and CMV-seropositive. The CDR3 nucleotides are TGCGCCAGCAGCTTGGGCCTACTGGCGGGGGTTACTGAGACCCAGTACTTC. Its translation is CASSLGLLAGVTETQYF. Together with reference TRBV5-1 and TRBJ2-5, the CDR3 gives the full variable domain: KAGVTQTPRYLIKTRGQQVTLSCSPISGHRSVSWYQQTPGQGLQFLFEYFSETQRNKGNFPGRFSGRQFSNSRSEMNVSTLELGDSALYLCASSLGLLAGVTETQYFGPGTRLLVL.